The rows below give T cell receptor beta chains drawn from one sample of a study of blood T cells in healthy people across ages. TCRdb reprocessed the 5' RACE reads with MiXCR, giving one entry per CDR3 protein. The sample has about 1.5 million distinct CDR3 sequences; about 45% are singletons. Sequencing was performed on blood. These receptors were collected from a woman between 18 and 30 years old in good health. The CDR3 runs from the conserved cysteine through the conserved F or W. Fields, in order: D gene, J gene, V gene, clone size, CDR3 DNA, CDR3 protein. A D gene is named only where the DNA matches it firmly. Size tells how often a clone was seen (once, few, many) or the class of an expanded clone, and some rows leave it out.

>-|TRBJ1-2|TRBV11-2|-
TGTGCCAGCAGCCCCGGACGGGGGACGCACTATGGCTACACCTTC
CASSPGRGTHYGYTF
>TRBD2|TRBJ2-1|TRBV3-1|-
TGTGCCAGCAGCAGCCCTAGACGACTAGCGGGAGTCAATGAGCAGTTCTTC
CASSSPRRLAGVNEQFF
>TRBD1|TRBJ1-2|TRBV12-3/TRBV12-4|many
TGTGCCAGCACCGGACAGGGGAACTATGGCTACACCTTC
CASTGQGNYGYTF
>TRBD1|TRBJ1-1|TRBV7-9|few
TGTGCCAGCGCGGGACAGGCCCGACGAAACACTGAAGCTTTCTTT
CASAGQARRNTEAFF
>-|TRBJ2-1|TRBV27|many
TGTGCCAGCAGTTTTGAGAGTTCCTACAATGAGCAGTTCTTC
CASSFESSYNEQFF
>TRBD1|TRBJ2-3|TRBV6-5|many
TGTGCCAGCAGTCCTGGGACAGCTAGCACAGATACGCAGTATTTT
CASSPGTASTDTQYF
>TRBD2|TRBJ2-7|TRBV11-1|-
TGTGCCAGCAGCTTAGTTAGCGGGAGCCTCGAGCAGTACTTC
CASSLVSGSLEQYF
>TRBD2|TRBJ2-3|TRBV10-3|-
TGTGCCATCCGTGCTAGCGGTACTTGGACAGATACGCAGTATTTT
CAIRASGTWTDTQYF
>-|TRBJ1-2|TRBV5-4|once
TGTGCCAGCAGCCATATGACACCGAACTATGGCTACACCTTC
CASSHMTPNYGYTF
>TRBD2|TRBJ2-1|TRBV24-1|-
TGTGCCACCAGTGATGGACTAGCCGACTCCTACAATGAGCAGTTCTTC
CATSDGLADSYNEQFF
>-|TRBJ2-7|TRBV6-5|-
TGTGCCAGCAGTTCCCGGGGATCCTACAATGAGCAGTACTTC
CASSSRGSYNEQYF
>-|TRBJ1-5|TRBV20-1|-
TGCAGTGCTAAATCGGGGCTTTATAGCAATCAGCCCCAGCATTTT
CSAKSGLYSNQPQHF
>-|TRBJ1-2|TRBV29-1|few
TGCAGCGTTGAAGAACAGGGTACCTATGGCTACACCTTC
CSVEEQGTYGYTF
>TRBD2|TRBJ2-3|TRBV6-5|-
TGTGCCAGCAGTTTCCTAGCGGGAGGAGGTTTGGATACGCAGTATTTT
CASSFLAGGGLDTQYF
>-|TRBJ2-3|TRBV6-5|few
TGTGCCAGCAGTACCACAGGGCTGAGCACAGATACGCAGTATTTT
CASSTTGLSTDTQYF
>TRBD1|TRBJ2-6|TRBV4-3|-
TGCGCCAGCAGCCAAGAGGGGACAGCAATCTCTGGGGCCAACGTCCTGACTTTC
CASSQEGTAISGANVLTF
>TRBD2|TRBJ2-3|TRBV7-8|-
TGTGCCAGCAGACGACCGGGACTAGCGGGGGAAGATACGCAGTATTTT
CASRRPGLAGEDTQYF